This paragraph covers one T cell receptor beta chain sequence. The PCR used 60 Vbeta and 13 Jbeta primers. The table came from immunoSEQ multiplex PCR; TCRdb's copy has only in-frame clones and leaves some out. The table includes more than 100,000 clones, about three quarters detected once. This specimen belongs to a study of cytomegalovirus exposure and HLA in healthy donors. Germline V gives CDR1 SGHRS, CDR2 YFSETQ. Trimming cost V 0 bases and J 4 bases, with 7 bases left between them. CDR3 length: 13 amino acids. This chain joins TRBV5-1 and TRBJ1-2; no clear D gene. The clonotype comes from a woman in her twenties or thirties in good health and CMV-seropositive. The specimen sequenced was PBMCs. The CDR3 DNA reads TGCGCCAGCAGCTTGGCTGTCAGCTATGGCTACACCTTC. Its protein product is CASSLAVSYGYTF.